This TCR beta chain originates from a study of T cells in Graves' hyperthyroidism and ophthalmopathy. Across the whole study: Peripheral blood sampling occurred at initial diagnosis, before any treatment. Overall study results and limits: Within blood appeared most thyroid clonotypes that had expanded above 0.001.

The CDR3 has 17 amino acids. In germline, CDR1 is MGHRA, CDR2 YSYEKL. Unmatched junction bases numbered 13, after V lost 6 bases and J lost 6 bases. Researchers took RNA transcripts and amplified the TCR beta CDR3 regions from them. Primed by the HTBI set, a first-round RT-PCR was run on the TCR CDR3. MiXCR, applied by TCRdb to the multiplex PCR reads, yields one record per CDR3 protein. The sample has under 350,000 distinct CDR3 sequences; about a sixth are singletons. Uncontrolled infection, other autoimmune disease, pregnancy and lactation each barred patients from inclusion. Out of approximately 10 ml of fresh peripheral blood came the PBMCs. This clonotype appeared a few times. Antigen unknown.

Material: blood. This sequence originates from a woman in her fifties or sixties with Graves' ophthalmopathy. The chain combines TRBV4-1 with TRBJ2-1; 11 nucleotides agree with TRBD2. CDR3: CASRINGASGGSNEQFF. CDR3 coding DNA: TGCGCCAGCAGAATAAACGGGGCTAGCGGGGGGTCCAATGAGCAGTTCTTC.